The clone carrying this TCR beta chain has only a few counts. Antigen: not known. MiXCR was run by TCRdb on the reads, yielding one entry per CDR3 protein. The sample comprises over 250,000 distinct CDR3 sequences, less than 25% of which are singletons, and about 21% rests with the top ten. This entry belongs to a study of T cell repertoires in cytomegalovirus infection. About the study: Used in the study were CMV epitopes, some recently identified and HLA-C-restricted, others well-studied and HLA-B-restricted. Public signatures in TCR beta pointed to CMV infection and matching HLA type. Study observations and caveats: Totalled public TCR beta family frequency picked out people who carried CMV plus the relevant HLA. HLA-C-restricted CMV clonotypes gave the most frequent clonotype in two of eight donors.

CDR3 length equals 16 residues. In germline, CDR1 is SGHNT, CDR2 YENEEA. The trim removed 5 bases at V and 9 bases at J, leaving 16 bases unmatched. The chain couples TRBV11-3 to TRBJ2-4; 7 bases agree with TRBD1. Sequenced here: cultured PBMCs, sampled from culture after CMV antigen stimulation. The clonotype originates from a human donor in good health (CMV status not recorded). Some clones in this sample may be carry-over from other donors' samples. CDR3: CASSPPETGFNGIQYF. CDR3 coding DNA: TGTGCCAGCAGCCCCCCAGAGACAGGGTTTAACGGCATTCAGTACTTC.